The 18 T cell receptor beta chains given below trace back to one sample, sequenced in a study of cytomegalovirus exposure and HLA in healthy donors. Primers included in the PCR were 60 Vbeta and 13 Jbeta primers. Assay used: immunoSEQ multiplex PCR; TCRdb lists only in-frame clones, some missing. The sample has some 95,000 clones, approximately 77% seen once; the top ten hold around 5.3%. Sequencing was performed on PBMCs. The receptors originated from a woman in her thirties or forties in good health and CMV-seronegative.

The chain carries TRBV30 and TRBJ1-2; possibly TRBD1 for D (5 bases). Germline CDR1 reads GTSNPN; CDR2 reads SVGIG (reference sequence). The length of the CDR3 is 13 residues. The V and J ends lost 3 bases and 2 bases respectively, with 10 bases between them. CDR3 sequence: CAWSKTENYGYTF. In DNA, the CDR3 is TGTGCCTGGAGCAAGACAGAGAACTATGGCTACACCTTC.

The chain has TRBV4-2 and TRBJ2-7; D perhaps matches TRBD2 (6 bases). Germline-derived CDR1 and CDR2 are LGHNA and YNFKEQ. This CDR3 is 12 amino acids long. With 0 bases removed from V and 7 bases from J, the gap between germline ends came to 7 bases. The CDR3 region is CASSQDRGEQYF. CDR3 nucleotides: TGTGCCAGCAGCCAAGATCGGGGGGAGCAGTACTTC.

CDR3 sequence: CASSLGPDAGGLDEQFF. CDR3 bases: TGTGCCAGCAGCTTAGGACCCGATGCGGGGGGGCTTGATGAGCAGTTCTTC. The chain joins TRBV13 to TRBJ2-1; 9 positions match TRBD2. V was clipped by 0 bases and J by 8 bases; unmatched bases: 11. CDR1 and CDR2 (germline): PRHDT, FYEKMQ (reference sequence). The CDR3 is 17 residues long.

The chain joins TRBV6-5 to TRBJ1-2; D remains ambiguous. The CDR3 spans 15 residues. CDR1 MNHEY and CDR2 SVGAGI come from the germline V gene. V shed 6 bases and J shed 4 bases, with 18 bases lying between them. As DNA, the CDR3 is TGTGCCAGCAGCCAACCGGCCCGACACCGCTATGGCTACACCTTC. The encoded protein is CASSQPARHRYGYTF.

This clone was recorded only once. V is TRBV5-4 and J is TRBJ1-4, with a possible D match to TRBD1 (6 bases). Germline V gene data show CDR1 as SGHNT and CDR2 as YYREEE (reference sequence). Trimming shortened V by 4 bases and J by 8 bases, and 15 bases separated the two germline ends. This CDR3 has 14 amino acids. The CDR3 nucleotides are TGTGCCAGCAGCCAAGACCCTACAGGGGAAAAACTGTTTTTT. Translated, it gives CASSQDPTGEKLFF.

The rearrangement joins TRBV27 to TRBJ1-1, with a weak D call TRBD1 (6 bases). The length of the CDR3 is 16 residues. CDR1 and CDR2 (germline): MNHEY, SMNVEV (reference sequence). The V gene lost 0 bases and the J gene lost 4 bases, with 15 bases spanning the gap. The CDR3 loop is CASSLSLRTAATEAFF. The CDR3 DNA is TGTGCCAGCAGTTTATCGCTCCGGACAGCTGCCACTGAAGCTTTCTTT.

This chain connects TRBV7-8 to TRBJ1-1; 8 nucleotides match TRBD1. Losses at the gene ends were 5 bases for V and 3 bases for J; bases not matched to a gene: 8. The CDR3 has 15 amino acids. CDR1 is SGHVS, CDR2 FQNEAQ, per germline. The CDR3 nucleotides read TGTGCCAGCAGCCCAACCAGACAGGGGTACACTGAAGCTTTCTTT. Translated, it gives CASSPTRQGYTEAFF. The full variable domain, with the rest looked up from reference TRBV7-8 and TRBJ1-1, is GAGVSQSPRYKVAKRGQDVALRCDPISGHVSLFWYQQALGQGPEFLTYFQNEAQLDKSGLPSDRFFAERPEGSVSTLKIQRTQQEDSAVYLCASSPTRQGYTEAFFGQGTRLTVV.

The gene calls are TRBV11-2 and TRBJ1-2; TRBD1 matches 11 bases. The V segment lost 2 bases and the J segment 7 bases; nucleotides outside the gene matches: 3. Germline CDR1 SGHAT, CDR2 FQNNGV. The CDR3 runs to 14 residues. The CDR3 nucleotides are TGTGCCAGCAGCTTATACGGGACAGGGGGTGGCTACACCTTC. It is translated as CASSLYGTGGGYTF.

The CDR3 DNA reads TGTGCCAGCAGCTTACTGATAGCGGGGTCTGTATATTTT. It translates to CASSLLIAGSVYF. The chain uses TRBV7-2 and TRBJ2-3; 8 bases are shared with TRBD2. From germline, CDR1 is SGHTA and CDR2 FQGNSA. This CDR3 spans 13 amino acids. V shed 2 bases, J shed 15 bases, and the junction held 10 bases outside the gene matches. The full variable domain, completed using reference TRBV7-2 and TRBJ2-3, is GAGVSQSPSNKVTEKGKDVELRCDPISGHTALYWYRQSLGQGLEFLIYFQGNSAPDKSGLPSDRFSAERTGGSVSTLTIQRTQQEDSAVYLCASSLLIAGSVYFGPGTRLTVL.

The chain has TRBV27 and TRBJ2-3; 8 positions agree with TRBD1. Per germline, CDR1 MNHEY and CDR2 SMNVEV (reference sequence). The length of the CDR3 is 15 residues. With V trimmed by 4 bases and J by 6 bases, 9 bases remained unmatched. The CDR3 protein is CASSSRRTGLDTQYF. The CDR3 DNA sequence: TGTGCCAGCAGTTCCCGGCGGACAGGGCTGGATACGCAGTATTTT.

The V call is TRBV9, the J call TRBJ1-5, with 8 bases identical to TRBD1. The germline V gene has CDR1 SGDLS and CDR2 YYNGEE. CDR3 size: 16 residues. The trim removed 3 bases at V and 2 bases at J, leaving 7 bases unmatched. The CDR3 loop is CASSARQGPGNQPQHF. In DNA, the CDR3 is TGTGCCAGCAGCGCACGACAGGGGCCGGGCAATCAGCCCCAGCATTTT.

V is TRBV28 and J is TRBJ2-7; 7 bases are shared with TRBD1. Germline V gene sequence: CDR1 MDHEN, CDR2 SYDVKM. The V gene end was trimmed by 6 bases and the J gene end by 5 bases; junction bases not matched to a gene: 13. The length of the CDR3 is 15 residues. The CDR3 loop reads CASRTTRQGQDEQYF. The CDR3 coding sequence is TGTGCCAGCAGAACGACACGACAGGGACAAGACGAGCAGTACTTC.

This rearrangement joins TRBV5-1 to TRBJ2-7; 10 positions match TRBD1. Germline CDR1 is SGHRS and CDR2 is YFSETQ. This CDR3 region has 16 residues. The junction had 9 bases not matched to a gene; V was cut back by 4 bases and J by 2 bases. The CDR3 spells CASSPPRGTGAYEQYF. DNA for the CDR3: TGCGCCAGCAGCCCCCCCCGTGGGACAGGGGCCTACGAGCAGTACTTC.

This clone was recorded once. The chain combines TRBV7-3 with TRBJ2-3; no reliable D call. V was clipped by 2 bases and J by 2 bases, with 8 bases between them. Germline CDR1 reads SGHTA; CDR2 reads FQGTGA. This CDR3 comprises 14 residues. The CDR3 nucleotides read TGTGCCAGCAGCTTATTTACAGCCACAGATACGCAGTATTTT. Translated, it gives CASSLFTATDTQYF. Full variable domain (outside the CDR3, taken from reference TRBV7-3 and TRBJ2-3): GAGVSQTPSNKVTEKGKYVELRCDPISGHTALYWYRQSLGQGPEFLIYFQGTGAADDSGLPNDRFFAVRPEGSVSTLKIQRTERGDSAVYLCASSLFTATDTQYFGPGTRLTVL.

Judged by abundance, this clone is medium-sized. This rearrangement joins TRBV10-2 to TRBJ2-3; D call uncertain. Trimming pared 4 bases from V and 4 bases from J, leaving 18 bases between. This CDR3 has 16 amino acids. CDR1 is WSHSY, CDR2 SAAADI, per germline. CDR3 region: CASSVFSSVYPDTQYF. The CDR3 DNA reads TGCGCCAGCAGTGTTTTTTCCAGCGTCTACCCAGATACGCAGTATTTT.

V usage is TRBV5-1 and J usage is TRBJ2-3, with 12 bases identical to TRBD2. With V trimmed by 0 bases and J by 3 bases, 5 bases remained unmatched. CDR1 and CDR2 (germline): SGHRS, YFSETQ. The CDR3 covers 17 residues. DNA for the CDR3: TGCGCCAGCAGCTTGGCTAGCGGGGGGGCCGCAACAGATACGCAGTATTTT. This sequence encodes CASSLASGGAATDTQYF.

This rearrangement joins TRBV19 to TRBJ1-6; D is possibly TRBD1 (6 bases). From germline, CDR1 is LNHDA and CDR2 SQIVND (reference sequence). This CDR3 region has 15 residues. V was trimmed by 7 bases and J by 2 bases, leaving 12 bases between them. For the CDR3, the DNA is TGTGCCAGTACGTCAGGGGTTACCTATAATTCACCCCTCCACTTT. Translation: CASTSGVTYNSPLHF. Full variable domain (missing parts from reference TRBV19 and TRBJ1-6): DGGITQSPKYLFRKEGQNVTLSCEQNLNHDAMYWYRQDPGQGLRLIYYSQIVNDFQKGDIAEGYSVSREKKESFPLTVTSAQKNPTAFYLCASTSGVTYNSPLHFGNGTRLTVT.

The genes are TRBV2 and TRBJ1-4, with D perhaps matching TRBD1 (5 bases). Deletions cut 7 bases from V and 0 bases from J, with 12 bases between. The V gene's germline CDR1 is SNHLY and CDR2 FYNNEI. The CDR3 spans 15 residues. The CDR3 protein is CASTRDYTTNEKLFF. For the CDR3, the DNA is TGTGCCAGCACACGGGACTACACAACTAATGAAAAACTGTTTTTT.